These 9 T cell receptor beta chains share one sample of origin, sequenced in a study of T cells in Graves' hyperthyroidism and ophthalmopathy. The CDR3 regions of TCR beta were amplified from RNA transcripts. HTBI primers were the set used in a first-round RT-PCR of the TCR CDR3. One entry per CDR3 protein, called by TCRdb with MiXCR from the multiplex PCR reads. Among fewer than 450,000 distinct CDR3 sequences listed, about 16% were seen once. The source material was blood. These receptor sequences come from a woman in her sixties or seventies with Graves' ophthalmopathy.

This clonotype was detected ten times or more. CDR3 bases: TGTGCCAGCAGCTTGAAATTGGGACTAGCGACAGATACGCAGTATTTT. It specifies CASSLKLGLATDTQYF. The chain recombines TRBV7-2 with TRBJ2-3; 10 bases fit TRBD2. This CDR3 is built from 16 residues. Germline CDR1 SGHTA, CDR2 FQGNSA. Trimming removed 3 bases from V and 3 bases from J; junction bases left unmatched: 6.

This clonotype was detected ten times or more. The chain carries TRBV7-2 and TRBJ2-7, with TRBD2 matching over 11 bases. The junction had 2 bases not matched to a gene; V was cut back by 7 bases and J by 3 bases. Germline CDR1 SGHTA, CDR2 FQGNSA. CDR3 length: 13 amino acids. The DNA of the CDR3 is TGTGCCAGCAAACTAGCGGGAGTCTACGAGCAGTACTTC. Residues: CASKLAGVYEQYF.

V is TRBV4-1 and J is TRBJ2-7; the match to TRBD2 covers 9 bases. Germline V gene data show CDR1 as MGHRA and CDR2 as YSYEKL. The CDR3 is made up of 15 amino acids. The trim removed 4 bases at V and 3 bases at J, leaving 7 bases unmatched. The CDR3 DNA sequence: TGCGCCAGCAGCCTCGCGACTAGCGGATACTACGAGCAGTACTTC. Translated: CASSLATSGYYEQYF.

This clonotype was counted many times. This sequence joins TRBV2 and TRBJ1-2; TRBD1 aligns across 7 bases. V was clipped by 6 bases and J by 4 bases; unmatched bases: 5. Looked up from germline, CDR1 is SNHLY and CDR2 is FYNNEI. This CDR3 region has 13 residues. The CDR3 reads CASRTGTVYGYTF. The CDR3 coding sequence is TGTGCCAGCAGGACGGGGACAGTCTATGGCTACACCTTC.

This clonotype was seen repeatedly, ten times or more. The chain links TRBV12-3 or TRBV12-4 to TRBJ2-5; TRBD2 agrees at 11 bases. The junction had 4 bases not matched to a gene; V was cut back by 6 bases and J by 4 bases. The CDR3 is 14 residues long. For the CDR3, the DNA is TGTGCCAGCAGATATACTAGCGGGAGAGAGACCCAGTACTTC. This sequence encodes CASRYTSGRETQYF.

The chain is built from TRBV10-2 and TRBJ1-5; D ambiguous. Germline V gene lookup returns CDR1 WSHSY and CDR2 SAAADI. V lost 8 bases, J lost 2 bases, and 13 bases lay in between. This CDR3 contains 14 residues. CDR3 sequence reads: CASSGLSGNQPQHF. CDR3 in DNA: TGCGCCAGCTCGGGCCTGTCGGGCAATCAGCCCCAGCATTTT.

This clonotype was recorded at least ten times. The chain is built from TRBV7-8 and TRBJ2-3, with 11 bases fitting TRBD2. Per germline, CDR1 SGHVS and CDR2 FQNEAQ. With V trimmed by 6 bases and J by 5 bases, 10 bases remained unmatched. The CDR3 sequence is 16 residues long. DNA of the CDR3: TGTGCCAGCAGTCTTGGACTAGCGGGCGATCTAGATACGCAGTATTTT. The encoded protein is CASSLGLAGDLDTQYF.

V gene TRBV12-3 or TRBV12-4 combines with J gene TRBJ2-6; 10 bases match TRBD2. After removal of 6 bases from V and 4 bases from J, the junction contained 12 bases not matched to a gene. CDR3 size: 18 residues. CDR3 protein: CASSPLLAGVSGANVLTF. For the CDR3, the DNA is TGTGCCAGCAGCCCGCTCCTAGCGGGAGTTTCCGGGGCCAACGTCCTGACTTTC.

This clonotype was seen ten or more times. The rearrangement uses TRBV7-2 and TRBJ2-1, with TRBD1 as a possible D gene (6 bases). Per the germline V gene, CDR1 is SGHTA and CDR2 is FQGNSA. The CDR3 runs 15 residues. V gave up 5 bases and J gave up 3 bases, with 14 bases separating them. CDR3 loop: CASSLTGTSYNEQFF. The CDR3 DNA reads as TGTGCCAGCAGCCTAACAGGGACAAGCTACAATGAGCAGTTCTTC.